Below, 29 T cell receptor beta chains from the same sample are listed, as sequenced in a study of cytomegalovirus exposure and HLA in healthy donors. TCRdb's table, derived via immunoSEQ multiplex PCR, lists solely in-frame clones and lacks some. The data show about 220,000 clones, 87% seen once. The specimen sequenced was PBMCs. The receptors originated from a man aged 18 to 29 in good health and CMV-seronegative.

The V call is TRBV5-1, the J call TRBJ2-7; 7 bases fit TRBD1. J gave up 6 bases and V 2 bases, and 8 bases lay outside the gene matches. This CDR3 region has 14 residues. Looked up from germline, CDR1 is SGHRS and CDR2 is YFSETQ. CDR3 nucleotide sequence: TGCGCCAGCAGCTTTCACGACAGGGTCGGCGAGCAGTACTTC. Protein sequence: CASSFHDRVGEQYF.

This clone was detected a few times. This chain joins TRBV9 and TRBJ2-1; maybe TRBD1 (6 bases). V was clipped by 4 bases and J by 0 bases, with 8 bases between them. This CDR3 has 14 residues. Germline CDR1 and CDR2: SGDLS and YYNGEE. DNA of the CDR3: TGTGCCAGCAGCAGGGGGAGCTCCTACAATGAGCAGTTCTTC. Protein: CASSRGSSYNEQFF.

The chain is built from TRBV4-2 and TRBJ2-3, with 8 positions matching TRBD1. Trimming removed 1 base from V and 2 bases from J; junction bases left unmatched: 14. The CDR3 spans 19 residues. Germline loops: CDR1 LGHNA, CDR2 YNFKEQ. CDR3 protein: CASSQVEVRDRRYTDTQYF. The CDR3 DNA reads TGTGCCAGCAGCCAAGTGGAGGTCAGGGACAGGAGATACACAGATACGCAGTATTTT.

The genes are TRBV29-1 and TRBJ1-6; perhaps TRBD1 as D (5 bases). Trimming took off 7 bases at V and 8 bases at J, with 18 bases between the two ends. CDR1 is SQVTM and CDR2 is ANQGSEA in the germline V gene. The CDR3 loop spans 14 amino acids. The CDR3: CSALGGEGDSPLHF. In nucleotides, the CDR3 is TGCAGCGCCTTGGGAGGGGAGGGTGATTCACCCCTCCACTTT.

The chain couples TRBV29-1 to TRBJ1-4; weak D call: TRBD1 (5 bases). This CDR3 spans 11 amino acids. The V end was cut by 7 bases, the J end by 7 bases, with 10 bases between. Germline CDR1 and CDR2: SQVTM and ANQGSEA. The CDR3 protein is CSAGGVEKLFF. In nucleotides, the CDR3 is TGCAGCGCGGGGGGGGTTGAAAAACTGTTTTTT.

The chain has TRBV30 and TRBJ1-2, with a tentative D call TRBD1 (5 bases). The CDR3 contains 13 residues. Per germline, CDR1 GTSNPN and CDR2 SVGIG (reference sequence). Trimming took 2 bases from V and 3 from J, leaving 10 bases between them. The CDR3 nucleotides read TGTGCCTGGAGTCTGGGACTTGACTATGGCTACACCTTC. It translates to CAWSLGLDYGYTF.

This chain links TRBV28 with TRBJ2-3; tentatively, D is TRBD2 (6 bases). Germline V gene lookup returns CDR1 MDHEN and CDR2 SYDVKM. The CDR3 totals 16 residues. V was cut by 5 bases and J by 0 bases, with 15 bases left in between. As DNA, the CDR3 is TGTGCCAGCAGTCCCTACCTAGCGCCAAGCACAGATACGCAGTATTTT. This translates into CASSPYLAPSTDTQYF.

V usage is TRBV19 and J usage is TRBJ2-1; D remains unclear. CDR3 length equals 13 residues. The germline V gene encodes CDR1 LNHDA and CDR2 SQIVND (reference sequence). With 7 bases removed from V and 0 bases from J, the gap between germline ends came to 7 bases. In DNA form, the CDR3 reads TGTGCCAGTAACCCCAGCTCCTACAATGAGCAGTTCTTC. Protein product: CASNPSSYNEQFF.

In DNA, the CDR3 is TGTGCCAGCAGTTATCAGGCGCTAGGGGAGCTGTTTTTT. Encoded protein: CASSYQALGELFF. The chain joins TRBV6-5 to TRBJ2-2; D is ambiguous. The CDR3 sequence is 13 residues long. Trimming took 3 bases from V and 8 from J, leaving 10 bases between them. The germline V gene has CDR1 MNHEY and CDR2 SVGAGI.

A single count supports this clone. The chain joins TRBV2 to TRBJ2-7; D not resolved. There are 14 residues in the CDR3. Germline V CDR1 and CDR2: SNHLY, FYNNEI. The V and J ends lost 3 bases and 6 bases respectively, with 15 bases between them. CDR3 sequence: CASSEATEPREQYF. CDR3 coding DNA: TGTGCCAGCAGTGAGGCCACAGAGCCTCGCGAGCAGTACTTC.

This clone was found once. This chain connects TRBV5-6 to TRBJ2-5; D may be TRBD1 (6 bases). Per germline, CDR1 SGHDT and CDR2 YYEEEE. The germline V and J ends were trimmed by 3 bases and 2 bases, with 14 bases remaining between them. The CDR3 is made up of 15 amino acids. CDR3 amino acids: CASSYGQTRQETQYF. The CDR3 bases are TGTGCCAGCAGCTACGGACAGACCCGACAAGAGACCCAGTACTTC.

This chain connects TRBV7-2 to TRBJ2-3, with D maybe TRBD2 (6 bases). The CDR3 consists of 17 residues. With 0 bases removed from V and 3 bases from J, the gap between germline ends came to 16 bases. Looked up from germline, CDR1 is SGHTA and CDR2 is FQGNSA. The CDR3, as DNA: TGTGCCAGCAGCTTAGCTGGGGCCGGGAGCGAGACAGATACGCAGTATTTT. Encoded protein: CASSLAGAGSETDTQYF.

In its sample, this clone was seen a few times. This rearrangement joins TRBV10-1 to TRBJ1-3, with 9 bases lining up with TRBD1. The CDR3 covers 13 residues. Germline assignment: CDR1 WNHNN and CDR2 SYGVQD (reference sequence). V lost 9 bases, J lost 1 base, and 1 base stayed unmatched. CDR3 coding DNA: TGCGCCAGTGGGACAGGGTCTGGAAACACCATATATTTT. Its protein is CASGTGSGNTIYF.

The J gene is TRBJ2-1, the V gene TRBV6-5; 7 nucleotides match TRBD1. J was trimmed by 8 bases and V by 8 bases; bases with no gene match: 9. Germline V lookup: CDR1 MNHEY, CDR2 SVGAGI. The CDR3 runs to 13 residues. This CDR3 reads CASSTTGYHEQFF. The CDR3 DNA sequence: TGTGCCAGCTCTACGACAGGGTACCATGAGCAGTTCTTC.

The rearrangement joins TRBV7-2 to TRBJ1-6; 7 positions agree with TRBD1. The V gene's germline CDR1 is SGHTA and CDR2 FQGNSA. The CDR3 spans 15 residues. The ends lost 10 bases at V and 8 bases at J; junction bases unmatched: 14. The chain's CDR3 is CATRTQGVGYSPLHF. The CDR3 region has the DNA TGTGCCACCCGAACCCAGGGGGTGGGATATTCACCCCTCCACTTT.

The chain couples TRBV29-1 to TRBJ2-7, with 9 bases matching TRBD1. V was clipped by 2 bases and J by 3 bases; unmatched bases: 8. The CDR3 covers 15 residues. Germline CDR1 reads SQVTM; CDR2 reads ANQGSEA. In nucleotides, the CDR3 is TGCAGCGTTGAAATCTGGACAGGGGCGTTCTACGAGCAGTACTTC. Translation: CSVEIWTGAFYEQYF.

This clone was counted only a few times. This CDR3 reads CASQRGNSPLHF. The CDR3 DNA follows: TGTGCCAGCCAGCGAGGGAATTCACCCCTCCACTTT. The rearrangement uses TRBV6-5 and TRBJ1-6; no firm D call. The CDR3 sequence is 12 residues long. V lost 8 bases to trimming and J lost 7 bases, with 9 bases between them. Germline lookup yields CDR1 MNHEY and CDR2 SVGAGI.

This clone came up once. V is TRBV28 and J is TRBJ2-7; D unresolved. Germline V CDR1 and CDR2: MDHEN, SYDVKM. The V end was cut by 6 bases, the J end by 6 bases, with 18 bases between. The CDR3 runs to 14 residues. The CDR3: CASSSPGSSVEQYF. The CDR3 bases are TGTGCCAGCAGCAGCCCCGGGTCTTCAGTCGAGCAGTACTTC.

This clone was seen more than once but under ten times. V gene TRBV5-1 combines with J gene TRBJ2-7, with a tentative D call TRBD2 (5 bases). CDR3 size: 13 residues. Trimming shortened V by 2 bases and J by 5 bases, and 11 bases separated the two germline ends. Germline V gene data show CDR1 as SGHRS and CDR2 as YFSETQ. CDR3 coding DNA: TGCGCCAGCAGCTTTGGAGGTTCCAACGAGCAGTACTTC. It translates to CASSFGGSNEQYF.

This clone came up once. This chain connects TRBV6-5 to TRBJ1-1; 9 bases map to TRBD1. J gave up 4 bases and V 0 bases, and 3 bases lay outside the gene matches. Per germline, CDR1 MNHEY and CDR2 SVGAGI. This CDR3 region has 15 residues. This CDR3 is CASSYSGTGTTEAFF. DNA for the CDR3: TGTGCCAGCAGTTACTCGGGGACAGGGACCACTGAAGCTTTCTTT.

The rearrangement links TRBV19 to TRBJ2-7; 7 positions match TRBD2. This CDR3 comprises 15 residues. Trimming cost V 6 bases and J 0 bases; bases outside gene matches: 8. CDR1 is LNHDA and CDR2 is SQIVND in the germline V gene (reference sequence). CDR3 nucleotides: TGTGCCAGTAGCCAGCCTAGCGGATCCTCCTACGAGCAGTACTTC. Its translation: CASSQPSGSSYEQYF.

This clone was found once. This chain connects TRBV9 to TRBJ2-3; no reliable D call. Germline CDR1 reads SGDLS; CDR2 reads YYNGEE. The V end was cut by 2 bases, the J end by 2 bases, with 12 bases between. The CDR3 consists of 15 residues. CDR3 region: CASSVSRSLTDTQYF. CDR3 bases: TGTGCCAGCAGCGTTTCCAGGTCTCTCACAGATACGCAGTATTTT.

The chain employs TRBV4-2 and TRBJ1-1; no clear D gene. CDR1 and CDR2 from the germline V gene are LGHNA and YNFKEQ. The V end lost 1 base, the J end lost 3 bases, and 12 bases lay between the germline ends. The CDR3 is 15 residues long. CDR3 DNA sequence: TGTGCCAGCAGCCAAGCCAGGTCGGGATACACTGAAGCTTTCTTT. It is translated as CASSQARSGYTEAFF.

The gene calls are TRBV4-3 and TRBJ2-1, with 9 nucleotides matching TRBD1. The J segment lost 0 bases and the V segment lost 0 bases, leaving 3 bases of the junction unmatched. From germline, CDR1 is LGHNA and CDR2 YSLEER. The CDR3 sequence is 17 residues long. CDR3 amino acids: CASSQDVTGGSYNEQFF. The CDR3 DNA follows: TGCGCCAGCAGCCAAGATGTGACAGGGGGCTCCTACAATGAGCAGTTCTTC.

V and J are TRBV29-1 and TRBJ2-7; TRBD1 matches at 9 bases. V was pared by 5 bases and J by 4 bases, with 6 bases of the junction left unmatched. The CDR3 spans 13 residues. Germline V lookup: CDR1 SQVTM, CDR2 ANQGSEA. The CDR3 sequence is CSVTGGMGYEQYF. The DNA for the CDR3 is TGCAGCGTTACAGGGGGCATGGGGTACGAGCAGTACTTC.

This clone has only a few counts. V gene TRBV5-1 combines with J gene TRBJ2-5; TRBD2 aligns across 7 bases. Germline V gene data show CDR1 as SGHRS and CDR2 as YFSETQ. This CDR3 comprises 15 residues. Trimming cost V 4 bases and J 2 bases; bases outside gene matches: 8. The CDR3 protein is CASSRGEVPQETQYF. The DNA for the CDR3 is TGCGCCAGCAGCCGGGGGGAGGTACCTCAAGAGACCCAGTACTTC.

This chain uses TRBV29-1 with TRBJ2-7; 9 bases align to TRBD2. This CDR3 is built from 13 residues. The trim removed 7 bases at V and 3 bases at J, leaving 7 bases unmatched. CDR1 and CDR2 from the germline V gene are SQVTM and ANQGSEA. The CDR3 sequence: CSAVSGGLYEQYF. The CDR3 DNA is TGCAGCGCCGTTAGCGGGGGCCTCTACGAGCAGTACTTC.

The chain has TRBV7-2 and TRBJ1-1; the D gene is possibly TRBD1 (5 bases). The CDR3 totals 13 residues. Per the germline V gene, CDR1 is SGHTA and CDR2 is FQGNSA. V lost 5 bases to trimming and J lost 7 bases, with 14 bases between them. CDR3 sequence (DNA): TGTGCCAGCAGCCAGTTCGGAGGGGTTGAAGCTTTCTTT. Protein product: CASSQFGGVEAFF.

This sequence joins TRBV9 and TRBJ2-3; TRBD1 matches 9 bases. V lost 6 bases and J lost 4; bases outside the gene matches: 9. CDR1 is SGDLS and CDR2 is YYNGEE in the germline V gene. CDR3 length equals 15 residues. CDR3 region: CASTEGDRVPDTQYF. CDR3 DNA: TGTGCCAGCACAGAGGGGGACAGGGTCCCAGATACGCAGTATTTT.